These T cell receptor beta chains were read from a single sample in a study of neoadjuvant anti-PD-1 for oral cavity cancer. Only in-frame clones appear in the TCRdb table, and some are missing; sequencing was by immunoSEQ multiplex PCR. The data contain more than 7,000 clones, about 48% of them seen just once; the ten biggest clones take up about 11%. The sequences come from tumor tissue, collected before nivolumab (anti-PD-1) treatment. The receptors come from a person aged 35 to 85 with oral cavity squamous cell carcinoma. Both conserved end residues are part of each CDR3. Fields, in order: D gene, J gene, V gene, clone size, CDR3 DNA, CDR3 protein. The D gene is left open where the match is weak. Rows may omit the clone size; those that give it use once, few, many or a size class.

d_gene: TRBD1; j_gene: TRBJ2-5; v_gene: TRBV29-1; abundance: .; CDR3nt: TGCAGCGTTGCTAGGGACAGGGGGCAAGAGACCCGGTACTTC; CDR3aa: CSVARDRGQETRYF
d_gene: TRBD1; j_gene: TRBJ2-7; v_gene: TRBV14; abundance: .; CDR3nt: TGTGCCAGCAGCAACCGACAGGGTCCCTACGAGCAGTACTTC; CDR3aa: CASSNRQGPYEQYF
d_gene: TRBD2; j_gene: TRBJ2-4; v_gene: TRBV19; abundance: .; CDR3nt: TGTGCCAGTAGTATAGTACCAGCGGGAGGAGGCAAAAACATTCAGTACTTC; CDR3aa: CASSIVPAGGGKNIQYF
d_gene: TRBD1; j_gene: TRBJ1-3; v_gene: TRBV27; abundance: .; CDR3nt: TGTGCCAGCAGTGCTGAGCCAGGGGGCGCTCGTGGAAACACCATATATTTT; CDR3aa: CASSAEPGGARGNTIYF
d_gene: .; j_gene: TRBJ2-1; v_gene: TRBV6-4; abundance: few; CDR3nt: TGTGCCAGCAGTTCTACCCCTTACAATGAGCAGTTCTTC; CDR3aa: CASSSTPYNEQFF
d_gene: .; j_gene: TRBJ1-2; v_gene: TRBV29-1; abundance: few; CDR3nt: TGCAGCGTTGCCGGCCCCACTAACTATGGCTACACCTTC; CDR3aa: CSVAGPTNYGYTF
d_gene: .; j_gene: TRBJ2-3; v_gene: TRBV5-1; abundance: large; CDR3nt: TGCGCCAGCAGCCCCGTGGGAGGCACAGATACGCAGTATTTT; CDR3aa: CASSPVGGTDTQYF
d_gene: TRBD2; j_gene: TRBJ2-3; v_gene: TRBV5-4; abundance: few; CDR3nt: TGTGCCAGCAGCTTTGGGGGGGAGGATACGCAGTATTTT; CDR3aa: CASSFGGEDTQYF
d_gene: .; j_gene: TRBJ1-5; v_gene: TRBV6-1; abundance: few; CDR3nt: TGTGCCAGCAGTGAATTAAGGGGTAATCAGCCCCAGCATTTT; CDR3aa: CASSELRGNQPQHF
d_gene: TRBD2; j_gene: TRBJ2-1; v_gene: TRBV30; abundance: .; CDR3nt: TGTGCCTGGAGTGTTAGCGGGACCCACAATGAGCAGTTCTTC; CDR3aa: CAWSVSGTHNEQFF
d_gene: .; j_gene: TRBJ2-5; v_gene: TRBV7-8; abundance: few; CDR3nt: TGTGCCAGCAGCTTATCATATGGTCAGCTCCAAGAGACCCAGTACTTC; CDR3aa: CASSLSYGQLQETQYF
d_gene: .; j_gene: TRBJ2-2; v_gene: TRBV21-1; abundance: .; CDR3nt: TGTGCCAGCAGCAAAGGAGAGATTACCGGGGAGCTGTTTTTT; CDR3aa: CASSKGEITGELFF
d_gene: .; j_gene: TRBJ1-5; v_gene: TRBV30; abundance: few; CDR3nt: TGTGCCTATTCAGGTCCCAATCAGCCCCAGCATTTT; CDR3aa: CAYSGPNQPQHF
d_gene: .; j_gene: TRBJ2-7; v_gene: TRBV5-1; abundance: .; CDR3nt: TGCGCCAGCAGCTTGGGCTTCGGGCAGGACTACGAGCAGTACTTC; CDR3aa: CASSLGFGQDYEQYF
d_gene: .; j_gene: TRBJ2-1; v_gene: TRBV5-6; abundance: once; CDR3nt: TGCGCCAGCAGCCTCTCTTCGGGTTCCTACAATGAGCAGTTCTTC; CDR3aa: CASSLSSGSYNEQFF
d_gene: TRBD2; j_gene: TRBJ2-7; v_gene: TRBV11-2; abundance: .; CDR3nt: TGTGCCAGCAGCCTCAGACTAGCGGGAGGGGAGCAGTACTTC; CDR3aa: CASSLRLAGGEQYF